This is a list of T cell receptor beta chains from one sample in a study of cytomegalovirus exposure and HLA in healthy donors. Generated by immunoSEQ multiplex PCR, the TCRdb table keeps only in-frame clones and is missing some. The data hold fewer than 120,000 clones, with over 60% observed a single time. The sequencing sample was made of PBMCs. The receptors stem from a man under 40 in good health and CMV-seropositive. Each CDR3 is given with its conserved first and last residue. The D gene is left open where the match is weak. Only some rows state a clone size, as once, few, many or a class for expanded clones.

d_gene	j_gene	abundance	v_gene	CDR3nt	CDR3aa
-	TRBJ2-6	-	TRBV14	TGTGCCAGCAGCCCGGGGGTCTCTGGGGCCAACGTCCTGACTTTC	CASSPGVSGANVLTF
-	TRBJ2-2	-	TRBV5-1	TGCGCCAGCAGCTTGTGGGCCGAAGGTACCGGGGAGCTGTTTTTT	CASSLWAEGTGELFF
TRBD1	TRBJ2-1	-	TRBV11-3	TGTGCCAGCAGCCCCGGGACAGGGGGTTACAATGAGCAGTTCTTC	CASSPGTGGYNEQFF
TRBD1	TRBJ1-1	-	TRBV2	TGTGCCAGCAGCGTGGGACAGATGAACACTGAAGCTTTCTTT	CASSVGQMNTEAFF
-	TRBJ1-5	-	TRBV4-1	TGCGCCAGCAGCCAAGACTGGCCTTTCCCTAATCAGCCCCAGCATTTT	CASSQDWPFPNQPQHF
-	TRBJ2-1	once	TRBV7-2	TGTGCCAGCAGCTTAGGGCGGTTATACAATGAGCAGTTCTTC	CASSLGRLYNEQFF
-	TRBJ1-1	-	TRBV29-1	TGCAGCGTTGAACAGCGGTACACTGAAGCTTTCTTT	CSVEQRYTEAFF
-	TRBJ1-5	-	TRBV29-1	TGCAGCGTAGCTTCAGGGGTCCCAGGCAATCAGCCCCAGCATTTT	CSVASGVPGNQPQHF
-	TRBJ2-3	-	TRBV18	TGTGCCAGCTCACCCCCCCATGTGGCCGGGCTAGCGCGAGATACGCAGTATTTT	CASSPPHVAGLARDTQYF
TRBD1	TRBJ2-1	-	TRBV7-2	TGTGCCAGCAGCCGGGACAGGGGGATAAATGAGCAGTTCTTC	CASSRDRGINEQFF
-	TRBJ2-1	-	TRBV2	TGTGCCAGCACGACCACGGGGGGCCCCAATGAGCAGTTCTTC	CASTTTGGPNEQFF
-	TRBJ2-2	-	TRBV7-2	TGTGCCAGCACCCTTCGGACTGTTGACACCGGGGAGCTGTTTTTT	CASTLRTVDTGELFF
-	TRBJ2-1	-	TRBV7-2	TGTGCCAGCACCCCCACGGCCTACAATGAGCAGTTCTTC	CASTPTAYNEQFF
-	TRBJ2-5	-	TRBV18	TGTGCCAGCTCACCACGGGGCCCCGGGGAGACCCAGTACTTC	CASSPRGPGETQYF
-	TRBJ2-7	-	TRBV28	TGTGCCAGCAGTTTAGGCAACGGGGGATACGAGCAGTACTTC	CASSLGNGGYEQYF
TRBD2	TRBJ2-3	-	TRBV5-1	TGCGCCAGCAGTGCTGGGACTAGCGGGGGCCCTATCCTCAGCACAGATACGCAGTATTTT	CASSAGTSGGPILSTDTQYF
TRBD2	TRBJ2-1	-	TRBV6-5	TGTGCCAGCTCACCCTGGGGGGGGAATGAGCAGTTCTTC	CASSPWGGNEQFF
TRBD2	TRBJ2-3	few	TRBV7-2	TGTGCCAGCAGCTTTAGCGGGGGCACAGATACGCAGTATTTT	CASSFSGGTDTQYF
TRBD1	TRBJ1-2	-	TRBV5-1	TGCGCCAGCAGCCCGCAGGGGGTAGGCTACACCTTC	CASSPQGVGYTF